This T cell receptor (beta chain) is from a study of tumor and adjacent non-tumor tissue in lung cancer. No cell sorting was done before RNA was extracted from the tissue. Distant lung tissue was collected more than 3 cm away from the tumor edge. Three rounds of nested PCR, following a modified ARM-PCR protocol, produced the TCRbeta library. TCRdb ran MiXCR on the multiplex PCR reads and lists one entry per CDR3 protein. The sample comprises approximately 68,000 distinct CDR3 sequences, around 82% of which are singletons, and 35% to 50% rests with the top ten. Trimming pared 1 base from V and 1 base from J, leaving 9 bases between. Germline CDR1 reads SGHRS; CDR2 reads YFSETQ. The CDR3 is 15 amino acids. Of note for this clonotype: It is likely a read error, because the conserved phenylalanine at the end of the CDR3 is missing.

The chain combines TRBV5-1 with TRBJ2-1; no firm D call. The sample taken for sequencing was distant non-tumor lung tissue. This receptor was identified in a man aged 60 to 69 with non-small cell lung cancer. The CDR3: CASSLQTRSYNEQFI. The DNA of the CDR3 is TGCGCCAGCAGCTTGCAGACAAGATCCTACAATGAGCAGTTCATC.